This paragraph reports one T cell receptor (beta chain). The data are from a study of blood T cell repertoires in COVID-19. Seattle's cohort entered during active infection and was followed longitudinally. Germline loops: CDR1 MNHEY, CDR2 SVGAGI. V gave up 5 bases and J gave up 1 base, with 6 bases separating them. The CDR3 extends over 13 amino acids. As originally analysed: How many nucleated cells were present was estimated from reference gene primer amplification. Clones were read by immunoSEQ multiplex PCR, and TCRdb kept only the in-frame ones, dropping some. Clonal size and the V and J genes are those of that table, whereas D and trimming came from the DNA. Among 250,000 to 400,000 clones, 85% to 90% were seen once, and the ten largest hold less than 3.5%.

The V call is TRBV6-5, the J call TRBJ1-5, with D unclear. Specimen: peripheral blood. This sequence was found in a woman aged 30 to 39 with COVID-19, enrolled during active disease. The CDR3 protein is CASSPFSNQPQHF. CDR3 nucleotide sequence: TGTGCCAGCAGTCCTTTCAGCAATCAGCCCCAGCATTTT.